The 8 T cell receptor beta chains below all came from one sample that was sequenced in a study of shared clonotypes between healthy human individuals. Sequenced by immunoSEQ multiplex PCR; TCRdb stores in-frame clones only, minus some. The sample has under 1,900,000 clones; around 98.5% are singletons. The sequencing input was naive CD4+ T cells sorted from blood. The subset was: CD45RA+ positively selected. The origin of the receptors is a man under 40 in good health.

The chain links TRBV19 to TRBJ2-4; 12 nucleotides align to TRBD2. J lost 8 bases, V lost 7 bases, and 12 bases had no gene match. Germline CDR1 is LNHDA and CDR2 is SQIVND (reference sequence). This CDR3 region has 16 residues. The CDR3 coding sequence is TGTGCCAGTACTAACGGACTAGCGGGAATTAAGGACATTCAGTACTTC. Amino acids: CASTNGLAGIKDIQYF.

The chain is built from TRBV11-2 and TRBJ1-2; D unclear. This CDR3 region has 13 residues. The germline V gene encodes CDR1 SGHAT and CDR2 FQNNGV. Trimming took 6 bases from V and 1 from J, leaving 9 bases between them. This chain's CDR3 is CASSRPHNYGYTF. CDR3 DNA: TGTGCCAGCAGTCGGCCCCATAACTATGGCTACACCTTC.

This chain uses TRBV30 with TRBJ2-1, with 10 bases identical to TRBD2. J gave up 7 bases and V 5 bases, and 2 bases lay outside the gene matches. CDR3 length: 12 residues. The germline V gene has CDR1 GTSNPN and CDR2 SVGIG (reference sequence). CDR3 region: CAWGLAENEQFF. Written as DNA, the CDR3 is TGTGCCTGGGGACTAGCGGAGAATGAGCAGTTCTTC.

This rearrangement joins TRBV4-1 to TRBJ2-3; D is uncertain. V shed 0 bases and J shed 6 bases, with 13 bases lying between them. There are 15 residues in the CDR3. Germline CDR1 MGHRA, CDR2 YSYEKL. The DNA for the CDR3 is TGCGCCAGCAGCCAAGATAAGAGTCCAGTGGATACGCAGTATTTT. Translating gives CASSQDKSPVDTQYF.

As regards this clone: At one end the junction does not follow the germline gene, possibly because of a read error. The CDR3 loop is CASSPGQGLSPHRF. DNA of the CDR3: TGTGCCAGTAGTCCCGGACAGGGTTTATCTCCGCATCGATTC. The genes are TRBV19 and TRBJ2-7, with 8 nucleotides matching TRBD1. This CDR3 contains 14 residues. The V gene's germline CDR1 is LNHDA and CDR2 SQIVND (reference sequence).

The chain combines TRBV7-9 with TRBJ1-4; the D is unclear. The CDR3 is made up of 15 amino acids. Trimming shortened V by 4 bases and J by 8 bases, and 17 bases separated the two germline ends. CDR1 and CDR2 from the germline V gene are SEHNR and FQNEAQ (reference sequence). CDR3 sequence: CASSSLGGVAEKLFF. CDR3 nucleotides: TGTGCCAGCAGCTCCTTGGGTGGAGTGGCGGAAAAACTGTTTTTT.

The CDR3, as DNA: TGTGCCAGCAGTTCCGGACAGGCCCCCTACGAGCAGTACTTC. It encodes CASSSGQAPYEQYF. V and J are TRBV2 and TRBJ2-7, with TRBD1 matching 7 bases. V lost 5 bases and J lost 2; bases outside the gene matches: 6. The CDR3 is made up of 14 amino acids. Per germline, CDR1 SNHLY and CDR2 FYNNEI.

This chain connects TRBV5-1 to TRBJ2-7; D is undetermined. Germline CDR1 SGHRS, CDR2 YFSETQ. The CDR3 totals 13 residues. V lost 2 bases to trimming and J lost 2 bases, with 8 bases between them. For the CDR3, the DNA is TGCGCCAGCAGCTTCGGAAACACCTACGAGCAGTACTTC. This gives the protein CASSFGNTYEQYF.